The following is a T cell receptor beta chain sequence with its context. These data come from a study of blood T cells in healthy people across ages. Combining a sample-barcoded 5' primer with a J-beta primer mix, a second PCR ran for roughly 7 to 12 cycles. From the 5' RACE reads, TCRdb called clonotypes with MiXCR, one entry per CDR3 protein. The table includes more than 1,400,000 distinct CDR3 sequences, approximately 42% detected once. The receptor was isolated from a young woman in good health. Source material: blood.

This CDR3 reads CASSTYVRVPRGGGYTF. For the CDR3, the DNA is TGTGCCAGCAGCACCTATGTCAGGGTCCCAAGGGGCGGTGGCTACACCTTC. The genes are TRBV21-1 and TRBJ1-2; no DNA check was done on the table's D call, TRBD1. TRBV21-1 counts as a pseudogene. This CDR3 is 17 amino acids long.